Shown below are 3 T cell receptor beta chains from a single sample sequenced in a study of T-cell memory formation after mild COVID-19. One entry per CDR3 protein, called by TCRdb with MiXCR from the 5' RACE reads. Of 110,000 or so distinct CDR3 sequences in the sample, 22% are singletons; the top ten hold approximately 41%. Sequences were obtained from PBMCs or a T cell subset sorted from them (not recorded which). These receptor sequences come from a man aged 18-30 years who had mild COVID-19 (a few samples of this study predate the infection). Cell type and time point are not known.

The chain joins TRBV27 to TRBJ2-2; a possible D gene is TRBD2 (6 bases). V was clipped by 5 bases and J by 5 bases, with 12 bases between them. From germline, CDR1 is MNHEY and CDR2 SMNVEV (reference sequence). The CDR3 sequence is 14 residues long. The CDR3 DNA reads as TGTGCCAGCAGTAGCCTCGGGGGTACCGGGGAGCTGTTTTTT. Its protein product is CASSSLGGTGELFF.

This clonotype has ten or more counts. CDR3 bases: TGTGCCAGCAGCGCCGGGACTTCGGGAGGCTACACCTTC. It encodes CASSAGTSGGYTF. The chain carries TRBV13 and TRBJ1-2; maybe TRBD1 (5 bases). The CDR3 extends over 13 amino acids. CDR1 and CDR2 (germline): PRHDT, FYEKMQ (reference sequence). Trimming shortened V by 5 bases and J by 8 bases, and 15 bases separated the two germline ends.

This clonotype has a handful of counts. CDR3 DNA: TGTGCCAGCAGTCACGCATTTTATCAAATTCGGGATTCACCCCTCCACTTT. The encoded protein is CASSHAFYQIRDSPLHF. The V and J genes are TRBV6-5 and TRBJ1-6; D unresolved. Germline V gene data show CDR1 as MNHEY and CDR2 as SVGAGI. The CDR3 is made up of 17 amino acids. V was cut by 5 bases and J by 8 bases, with 22 bases left in between.